These T cell receptor beta chains were read from a single sample in a study of blood T cell repertoires in COVID-19. Clones were read by immunoSEQ multiplex PCR, and TCRdb kept only the in-frame ones, dropping some. The sample lists around 200,000 clones; 80% to 85% were seen once. Input material: peripheral blood. The receptors were gathered from a human donor with acute or convalescent COVID-19. The donor label of this sample is uncertain. Both conserved end residues are part of each CDR3. A D gene is named only where the DNA matches it firmly.

>.|TRBV10-3
CAISTGGATNEKLFF
>.|TRBV20-1
CSAARQQPQHF
>.|TRBV27
CASSPVPTTYEQYF
>.|TRBV5-4
CASSLAPPETQYF
>TRBD2|TRBV10-1
CASSEGTSGGYLEQYF
>.|TRBV7-9
CASTSRQETQYF
>TRBD1|TRBV28
CASSLLPGTGRTEQYF
>TRBD1|TRBV6-5
CASRGQGAGDTEAFF
>.|TRBV11-1
CASSPSQSSGNTIYF
>TRBD1|TRBV5-1
CASSQIPTRGRGRDTQYF
>TRBD1|TRBV4-1
CATSDGGQGLPLQYF
>TRBD1|TRBV5-1
CASSQGQGATDTQYF
>TRBD2|TRBV14
CASSQLLAGESQFF
>TRBD2|TRBV19
CASSLGLAAYEQYF
>TRBD2|TRBV7-2
CASSLEAGGPGDTQYF
>.|TRBV5-1
CASSTPGLHNEQFF
>.|TRBV6-5
CASSRGTDSYEQYF
>.|TRBV11-3
CASSLGGDTQYF
>.|TRBV4-1
CASSQVATVVNYGYTF
>.|TRBV6-1
CASSSGWDSPLHF
>.|TRBV7-6
CASSLGERSSNQPQHF
>.|TRBV3-1/TRBV3-2
CASSQLHSGASYEQYF